This T cell receptor (beta chain) was identified during a study of identical twins. Findings of the study overall: Invariant populations such as MAIT and iNKT cells could partly muddle zero-insertion analyses. Shared out-of-frame alpha sequences (those common to twins) showed excess low generation probability. Insertions ran lower in abundant cord blood beta clonotypes, though not in memory repertoires.

A universal primer binding site was introduced by template switching. The final cDNA contained unique molecular identifiers. Via MiXCR, TCRdb re-called the 5' RACE reads, giving one row per CDR3 protein. The sample has hundreds of thousands of distinct CDR3 sequences, roughly a quarter seen once. This clonotype was found many times. Its antigen is unidentified. The CDR3 covers 14 residues. Germline-derived CDR1 and CDR2 are SGHRS and YFSETQ. V lost 4 bases to trimming and J lost 3 bases; unmatched junction nucleotides: 3. These records were also assigned to another study, of T cells expressing NK-cell markers.

The TCR sequence derives from a woman between 18 and 29 years old in good health. Sequences were obtained from CD4+ T cells sorted from blood. V usage is TRBV5-1 and J usage is TRBJ2-3, with 9 bases that match TRBD2. The CDR3 spells CASSRTSATDTQYF. The CDR3, as DNA: TGCGCCAGCAGCCGGACTAGCGCGACAGATACGCAGTATTTT.